These T cell receptor beta chains were read from a single sample in a study of yellow fever vaccine responses in identical twins. TCRdb processed the RT-PCR reads anew with MiXCR; each CDR3 protein has one entry. The sample has about 11,000 distinct CDR3 sequences; over 60% are singletons. The starting material was T cells from blood (PBMCs), unsorted or a sorted subset (not recorded which), obtained before or after yellow fever vaccination (not recorded which). Every receptor here comes from a woman aged 18-30 years who received the yellow fever vaccine. The CDR3 runs from the conserved cysteine through the conserved F or W. D genes are given only for firm matches.

NA	TRBV28	TRBJ2-1	CASSFPDLDSSYNEQFF
NA	TRBV29-1	TRBJ2-1	CSVEMTYNEQFF
TRBD1	TRBV14	TRBJ2-1	CASSHPGQGRSYNEQFF
TRBD1	TRBV11-2	TRBJ2-1	CASSLSPQGVYNEQFF
TRBD1	TRBV28	TRBJ1-1	CASNSGGEAFF
NA	TRBV12-3/TRBV12-4	TRBJ2-7	CASRPGLTYEQYF
TRBD2	TRBV2	TRBJ2-7	CASSELASGGYEQYF
TRBD1	TRBV2	TRBJ1-1	CASTSRDRGSEAFF
NA	TRBV5-2	TRBJ2-1	CASKGEAGHNEQFF
TRBD2	TRBV9	TRBJ2-3	CASSLAGSTDTQYF
NA	TRBV29-1	TRBJ1-2	CSVWISKRDYGYTF
NA	TRBV3-1	TRBJ1-1	CASRPRGNTEAFF
TRBD2	TRBV7-2	TRBJ2-3	CASSLLAGPTDTQYF
NA	TRBV15	TRBJ2-1	CATSRDLRDGGSDNEQFF